This T cell receptor (beta chain) is from a study of blood T cell repertoires in COVID-19. On the study more broadly: The study drew acute and convalescent COVID-19 samples from the United States, Italy and Spain. PBMCs, B-cell-depleted T cells, or T cells were the source of the cDNA or gDNA that made up the material.

The count of this clone is one. V dropped 5 bases and J dropped 2 bases, with 6 bases sitting between them. CDR1 and CDR2 from the germline V gene are DFQATT and SNEGSKA (reference sequence). The CDR3 has 11 amino acids. In the source study's methods: Amplification from reference gene primers served as the basis for estimated nucleated cell counts. Clones were read by immunoSEQ multiplex PCR, and TCRdb kept only the in-frame ones, dropping some. The DNA was the basis for D and trimming; V, J and clone size are from that table. Among 95,000 or so clones, 70% to 90% were seen once, and the ten largest hold 1.2%.

Sequencing was performed on peripheral blood. The TCR was taken from a man older than 75 with active or convalescent COVID-19. J is TRBJ1-2 and V is TRBV20-1, with no clear D. CDR3 amino acids: CSAHSNYGYTF. In nucleotides, the CDR3 is TGCAGTGCTCATAGCAACTATGGCTACACCTTC.